The T cell receptor (beta chain) under discussion was sequenced for a study of control samples from healthy donors and cancer patients. The repertoire was sequenced with immunoSEQ multiplex PCR; TCRdb's copy has only in-frame clones and lacks some. The sample carries 77,000 or so clones, about nine tenths recorded once. CDR1 and CDR2 (germline): SQVTM, ANQGSEA. This CDR3 has 12 residues. Losses at the gene ends were 6 bases for V and 4 bases for J; bases not matched to a gene: 5. This receptor was taken from a man aged 25-45 years in good health. The chain recombines TRBV29-1 with TRBJ1-1; 7 bases line up with TRBD1. What was sequenced was blood. As DNA, the CDR3 is TGCAGCGTGGGACAGACGGGCACTGAAGCTTTCTTT. As protein: CSVGQTGTEAFF.